Listed below are T cell receptor beta chains from one sample, sequenced in a study of T cells in Graves' hyperthyroidism and ophthalmopathy. TCRdb itself ran the multiplex PCR reads through MiXCR, one entry per CDR3 protein. This table has around 800,000 distinct CDR3 sequences, roughly 40% appearing once. The sequenced sample was blood. These receptor sequences come from a man aged 18 to 30 with Graves' hyperthyroidism. The CDR3 runs from the conserved cysteine through the conserved F or W. Fields, in order: D gene, J gene, clone size, V gene, CDR3 DNA, CDR3 protein. D genes are given only for firm matches. Only part of the rows carry a size: once, few, many, or a class if the clone is expanded.

d_gene: NA
j_gene: TRBJ2-6
abundance: NA
v_gene: TRBV6-1
CDR3nt: TGTGCCACTAGCGAGCTTTCTGGGGCCAACGTCCTGACTTTC
CDR3aa: CATSELSGANVLTF

d_gene: NA
j_gene: TRBJ1-1
abundance: NA
v_gene: TRBV29-1
CDR3nt: TGCAGCCAAGAGGGGTTCCTGAACACTGAAGCTTTCTTT
CDR3aa: CSQEGFLNTEAFF

d_gene: NA
j_gene: TRBJ1-2
abundance: many
v_gene: TRBV5-1
CDR3nt: TGCGCCAGCAGCCTCGGGGCAGGGGAGGACTATGGCTACACCTTC
CDR3aa: CASSLGAGEDYGYTF

d_gene: NA
j_gene: TRBJ2-2
abundance: many
v_gene: TRBV24-1
CDR3nt: TGTGCCACCAGTTTAACCCAGACCGGGGAGCTGTTTTTT
CDR3aa: CATSLTQTGELFF

d_gene: TRBD2
j_gene: TRBJ2-5
abundance: once
v_gene: TRBV10-3
CDR3nt: TGTGCCATCAGTTCCGGGGGGGAGTCCTATCGGAGGGAGACCCAGTACTTC
CDR3aa: CAISSGGESYRRETQYF

d_gene: NA
j_gene: TRBJ1-2
abundance: NA
v_gene: TRBV12-3/TRBV12-4
CDR3nt: TGTGCCACCAATTCGGAGTCCGATTTGGGCTACACCTTC
CDR3aa: CATNSESDLGYTF

d_gene: NA
j_gene: TRBJ1-1
abundance: NA
v_gene: TRBV4-1
CDR3nt: TGCGCCAGCAGCCAAGGGGAATGGAGCACTGAAGCTTTCTTT
CDR3aa: CASSQGEWSTEAFF

d_gene: NA
j_gene: TRBJ2-7
abundance: NA
v_gene: TRBV20-1
CDR3nt: TGCAGTGCCCAGGGGGGAGTCTACGAGCAGTACTTC
CDR3aa: CSAQGGVYEQYF

d_gene: NA
j_gene: TRBJ1-4
abundance: many
v_gene: TRBV7-2
CDR3nt: TGTGCCAGCAGCCTAGAGGAGGGTGGAGAAAAACTGTTTTTT
CDR3aa: CASSLEEGGEKLFF

d_gene: NA
j_gene: TRBJ2-5
abundance: NA
v_gene: TRBV20-1
CDR3nt: TGCAGTGCTAGGGTGTTGGGAGAGACCCAGTACTTC
CDR3aa: CSARVLGETQYF

d_gene: TRBD1
j_gene: TRBJ2-2
abundance: NA
v_gene: TRBV11-2
CDR3nt: TGTGCCAGCAGCTCCGACAGGGTGATCGCCGGGGAGCTGTTTTTT
CDR3aa: CASSSDRVIAGELFF

d_gene: NA
j_gene: TRBJ2-7
abundance: NA
v_gene: TRBV3-1
CDR3nt: TGTGCCAGCAGCCAACGTCAGGGAGCGGCCGAGCAGTACTTC
CDR3aa: CASSQRQGAAEQYF

d_gene: TRBD2
j_gene: TRBJ2-5
abundance: few
v_gene: TRBV20-1
CDR3nt: TGCAGTGCTAGGGTTAGCGGGGGGGGCAGAGAGACCCAGTACTTC
CDR3aa: CSARVSGGGRETQYF

d_gene: TRBD2
j_gene: TRBJ2-2
abundance: NA
v_gene: TRBV29-1
CDR3nt: TGCAGCGTTTACACCGGGACTAGGAACCCCGGGGAGCTGTTTTTT
CDR3aa: CSVYTGTRNPGELFF

d_gene: NA
j_gene: TRBJ2-5
abundance: NA
v_gene: TRBV11-2
CDR3nt: TGTGCCAGCAGATACTTGGAAGAGACCCAGTACTTC
CDR3aa: CASRYLEETQYF

d_gene: NA
j_gene: TRBJ1-1
abundance: many
v_gene: TRBV7-9
CDR3nt: TGTGCCAGCAGCTCCCCGTCCAGGAGAATTGACACTGAAGCTTTCTTT
CDR3aa: CASSSPSRRIDTEAFF

d_gene: TRBD1
j_gene: TRBJ1-5
abundance: few
v_gene: TRBV7-9
CDR3nt: TGTGCCAGCAGCTTGGACAGGGGCGAACAGCCCCAGCATTTT
CDR3aa: CASSLDRGEQPQHF

d_gene: NA
j_gene: TRBJ1-1
abundance: few
v_gene: TRBV19
CDR3nt: TGTGCCAGTAGTATCAATTCAGGGCCCACTGAAGCTTTCTTT
CDR3aa: CASSINSGPTEAFF

d_gene: NA
j_gene: TRBJ2-7
abundance: NA
v_gene: TRBV6-5
CDR3nt: TGTGCCAGCAGATCCCCACCGGGCGAGCAGTACTTC
CDR3aa: CASRSPPGEQYF

d_gene: NA
j_gene: TRBJ2-7
abundance: many
v_gene: TRBV7-6
CDR3nt: TGTGCCAGCAGCTTAGAGGCTAGAGTAGGCGAGCAGTACTTC
CDR3aa: CASSLEARVGEQYF

d_gene: TRBD1
j_gene: TRBJ1-2
abundance: many
v_gene: TRBV5-5
CDR3nt: TGTGCCAGCAGCCCATGGACAGGGGGCAATGGCTACACCTTC
CDR3aa: CASSPWTGGNGYTF

d_gene: NA
j_gene: TRBJ2-5
abundance: NA
v_gene: TRBV20-1
CDR3nt: TGCAGTGCTAGATGGGCAACGCAAGAGACCCAGTACTTC
CDR3aa: CSARWATQETQYF

d_gene: TRBD1
j_gene: TRBJ1-1
abundance: few
v_gene: TRBV19
CDR3nt: TGTGCCAGCAGCCAACTGACAGGGGGCAACACTGAAGCTTTCTTT
CDR3aa: CASSQLTGGNTEAFF

d_gene: NA
j_gene: TRBJ1-1
abundance: NA
v_gene: TRBV25-1
CDR3nt: TGTGCCAGCACTGGGATCGGGAGGTACACTGAAGCTTTCTTT
CDR3aa: CASTGIGRYTEAFF

d_gene: TRBD2
j_gene: TRBJ2-7
abundance: once
v_gene: TRBV5-1
CDR3nt: TGCGCCAGCAGCTTGAACGCCGGGGGGTCCTACGAGCAGTACTTC
CDR3aa: CASSLNAGGSYEQYF

d_gene: NA
j_gene: TRBJ1-4
abundance: NA
v_gene: TRBV10-3
CDR3nt: TGTGCCAGCAGTGATGAAGCGGAAAAACTGTTTTTT
CDR3aa: CASSDEAEKLFF

d_gene: TRBD1
j_gene: TRBJ1-2
abundance: NA
v_gene: TRBV9
CDR3nt: TGTGCCAGCAGCCCAACAGGGGACGGAGGCTACACCTTC
CDR3aa: CASSPTGDGGYTF

d_gene: TRBD2
j_gene: TRBJ2-5
abundance: few
v_gene: TRBV7-9
CDR3nt: TGTGCCAGCAGCTTAGGAGGGGTAGCGGGGGGCCAAGAGACCCAGTACTTC
CDR3aa: CASSLGGVAGGQETQYF

d_gene: TRBD1
j_gene: TRBJ1-6
abundance: NA
v_gene: TRBV10-3
CDR3nt: TGTGCCATCAGTGAGTCCGGGACAGGGCTTTCACCCCTCCACTTT
CDR3aa: CAISESGTGLSPLHF

d_gene: NA
j_gene: TRBJ2-7
abundance: NA
v_gene: TRBV11-2
CDR3nt: TGTGCCAGCACCCCTCATGATCGGTCCTACGAGCAGTACTTC
CDR3aa: CASTPHDRSYEQYF

d_gene: NA
j_gene: TRBJ2-2
abundance: NA
v_gene: TRBV10-3
CDR3nt: TGTGCCACCAGTCTGGGGCCGAACACCGGGGAGCTGTTTTTT
CDR3aa: CATSLGPNTGELFF

d_gene: NA
j_gene: TRBJ2-7
abundance: many
v_gene: TRBV29-1
CDR3nt: TGCAGCGTTGGAGGGGCCCAGGGCGAGCAGTACTTC
CDR3aa: CSVGGAQGEQYF

d_gene: NA
j_gene: TRBJ1-1
abundance: few
v_gene: TRBV6-5
CDR3nt: TGTGCCAGCAGTTATGCGGGGGGGAAGACTGAAGCTTTCTTT
CDR3aa: CASSYAGGKTEAFF

d_gene: NA
j_gene: TRBJ1-1
abundance: NA
v_gene: TRBV19
CDR3nt: TGTGCCAGTAGTATATTACCGAACACTGAAGCTTTCTTT
CDR3aa: CASSILPNTEAFF

d_gene: TRBD1
j_gene: TRBJ1-3
abundance: few
v_gene: TRBV29-1
CDR3nt: TGCAGCGTTAATACAGGGGCCTCTGGAAACACCATATATTTT
CDR3aa: CSVNTGASGNTIYF

d_gene: NA
j_gene: TRBJ1-5
abundance: many
v_gene: TRBV29-1
CDR3nt: TGCAGCGTACGGCCCGGACGCAATCAGCCCCAGCATTTT
CDR3aa: CSVRPGRNQPQHF

d_gene: TRBD1
j_gene: TRBJ2-7
abundance: NA
v_gene: TRBV6-1
CDR3nt: TGTGCCAGCAGACGACAGGGGTCCTCCTACGAGCAGTACTTC
CDR3aa: CASRRQGSSYEQYF

d_gene: NA
j_gene: TRBJ1-4
abundance: NA
v_gene: TRBV20-1
CDR3nt: TGCAGTGCTAGAGGTCTCGGGGGTAAACTGTTTTTT
CDR3aa: CSARGLGGKLFF

d_gene: TRBD2
j_gene: TRBJ2-7
abundance: NA
v_gene: TRBV14
CDR3nt: TGTGCCAGCAGCACGGCGGGAGACTCCTACGAGCAGTACTTC
CDR3aa: CASSTAGDSYEQYF

d_gene: NA
j_gene: TRBJ2-5
abundance: NA
v_gene: TRBV20-1
CDR3nt: TGCAGTGCCGCCCGGACCACGGGGGAGACCCAGTACTTC
CDR3aa: CSAARTTGETQYF

d_gene: TRBD1
j_gene: TRBJ1-5
abundance: many
v_gene: TRBV10-3
CDR3nt: TGTGCCGCCAGACAGGGAGGGGATCAGCCCCAGCATTTT
CDR3aa: CAARQGGDQPQHF

d_gene: TRBD1
j_gene: TRBJ2-7
abundance: many
v_gene: TRBV6-5
CDR3nt: TGTGCCAGCAGTGGGACGACAGGGGACGAGCAGTACTTC
CDR3aa: CASSGTTGDEQYF

d_gene: NA
j_gene: TRBJ2-1
abundance: NA
v_gene: TRBV29-1
CDR3nt: TGCAGCGTTGAAGATCCGGGGAAGGGTGAGCAGTTCTTC
CDR3aa: CSVEDPGKGEQFF

d_gene: TRBD1
j_gene: TRBJ1-2
abundance: NA
v_gene: TRBV7-9
CDR3nt: TGTGCCAGCAGCCGGGGACAGCCCATAGAGTGGGATGGCTACACCTTC
CDR3aa: CASSRGQPIEWDGYTF

d_gene: NA
j_gene: TRBJ1-6
abundance: few
v_gene: TRBV7-9
CDR3nt: TGTGCCAGCAGTACACACCGAGGATCACCCCTCCACTTT
CDR3aa: CASSTHRGSPLHF

d_gene: NA
j_gene: TRBJ1-5
abundance: many
v_gene: TRBV19
CDR3nt: TGTGCCAGTATAGATCTCAGGGTTAGCAATCAGCCCCAGCATTTT
CDR3aa: CASIDLRVSNQPQHF

d_gene: NA
j_gene: TRBJ2-3
abundance: NA
v_gene: TRBV9
CDR3nt: TGTGCCAGCAGTTTGGAGTGGGGGCCCACAGATACGCAGTATTTT
CDR3aa: CASSLEWGPTDTQYF

d_gene: TRBD1
j_gene: TRBJ1-3
abundance: NA
v_gene: TRBV11-2
CDR3nt: TGTGCCAGCATCTTCAGACAGGGTAGAAACACCATATATTTT
CDR3aa: CASIFRQGRNTIYF